These T cell receptor beta chains were read from a single sample in a study of T cell responses to AZD1222 COVID-19 vaccine. Data came from immunoSEQ multiplex PCR; TCRdb stores just in-frame clones and leaves some out. The sample lists fewer than 130,000 clones, around 90% occurring once. Sample: peripheral blood, taken 28 days after the second AZD1222 dose. The receptors were gathered from an adult who received the AZD1222 COVID-19 vaccine. CDR3s include the opening cysteine and the closing phenylalanine or tryptophan. D genes are given only for firm matches. The size of a clone is reported for some rows only, either as once, few or many, or as a class for expanded clones.

j_call: TRBJ1-1; v_call: TRBV5-1; clone_size: NA; d_call: NA; cdr3_aa: CASSGMGGAFEAFF; cdr3_nt: TGCGCCAGCAGCGGAATGGGTGGGGCGTTCGAAGCTTTCTTT
j_call: TRBJ2-7; v_call: TRBV29-1; clone_size: NA; d_call: TRBD1; cdr3_aa: CSVEDTGQGGYEQYF; cdr3_nt: TGCAGCGTTGAAGATACGGGACAGGGGGGATACGAGCAGTACTTC
j_call: TRBJ1-2; v_call: TRBV27; clone_size: NA; d_call: NA; cdr3_aa: CASSLTAGPHYGYTF; cdr3_nt: TGTGCCAGCAGTTTAACGGCAGGGCCTCACTATGGCTACACCTTC
j_call: TRBJ2-6; v_call: TRBV10-3; clone_size: NA; d_call: NA; cdr3_aa: CAIRPGEGAGSGANVLTF; cdr3_nt: TGTGCCATCCGCCCGGGGGAGGGGGCGGGCTCTGGGGCCAACGTCCTGACTTTC
j_call: TRBJ2-2; v_call: TRBV3-1/TRBV3-2; clone_size: NA; d_call: NA; cdr3_aa: CASSQERTAGRTGELFF; cdr3_nt: TGTGCCAGCAGCCAAGAACGTACTGCTGGCCGGACCGGGGAGCTGTTTTTT
j_call: TRBJ2-1; v_call: TRBV6-5; clone_size: few; d_call: NA; cdr3_aa: CASTIMERGGEQFF; cdr3_nt: TGTGCCAGCACCATAATGGAGAGAGGGGGTGAGCAGTTCTTC
j_call: TRBJ1-6; v_call: TRBV5-4; clone_size: once; d_call: NA; cdr3_aa: CASSYHPGTFVVGSPLHF; cdr3_nt: TGTGCCAGCAGCTATCACCCCGGGACGTTCGTGGTGGGTTCACCCCTCCACTTT
j_call: TRBJ2-7; v_call: TRBV5-4; clone_size: NA; d_call: NA; cdr3_aa: CASSLAQAYEQYF; cdr3_nt: TGTGCCAGCAGCTTGGCACAGGCCTACGAGCAGTACTTC
j_call: TRBJ1-4; v_call: TRBV7-9; clone_size: NA; d_call: NA; cdr3_aa: CASSLMGERDEKLFF; cdr3_nt: TGTGCCAGCAGCTTAATGGGAGAGCGGGATGAAAAACTGTTTTTT
j_call: TRBJ1-4; v_call: TRBV13; clone_size: NA; d_call: NA; cdr3_aa: CASSLGQGEKLFF; cdr3_nt: TGTGCCAGCAGCCTGGGTCAGGGTGAAAAACTGTTTTTT
j_call: TRBJ2-2; v_call: TRBV7-9; clone_size: NA; d_call: NA; cdr3_aa: CASTLRAGTGELFF; cdr3_nt: TGTGCCAGCACCCTCAGGGCGGGCACCGGGGAGCTGTTTTTT
j_call: TRBJ2-7; v_call: TRBV9; clone_size: NA; d_call: NA; cdr3_aa: CASSVGGRAHEQYF; cdr3_nt: TGTGCCAGCAGCGTAGGGGGCAGGGCCCACGAGCAGTACTTC
j_call: TRBJ1-5; v_call: TRBV12-3/TRBV12-4; clone_size: NA; d_call: NA; cdr3_aa: CASSLDQPQHF; cdr3_nt: TGTGCCAGCAGTTTAGATCAGCCCCAGCATTTT
j_call: TRBJ1-6; v_call: TRBV2; clone_size: few; d_call: NA; cdr3_aa: CASSSGRGGWGPLHF; cdr3_nt: TGTGCCAGCAGTTCCGGTCGGGGTGGTTGGGGGCCCCTCCACTTT
j_call: TRBJ2-3; v_call: TRBV5-1; clone_size: NA; d_call: TRBD1; cdr3_aa: CATPGQGVADTQYF; cdr3_nt: TGCGCCACCCCGGGGCAGGGGGTAGCAGATACGCAGTATTTT
j_call: TRBJ1-2; v_call: TRBV5-1; clone_size: few; d_call: NA; cdr3_aa: CASSLAFNYGYTF; cdr3_nt: TGCGCCAGCAGCTTGGCGTTTAACTATGGCTACACCTTC
j_call: TRBJ1-5; v_call: TRBV5-6; clone_size: NA; d_call: NA; cdr3_aa: CASSLSPNSNQPQHF; cdr3_nt: TGTGCCAGCAGCTTGAGCCCGAATAGCAATCAGCCCCAGCATTTT
j_call: TRBJ1-5; v_call: TRBV4-1; clone_size: NA; d_call: NA; cdr3_aa: CASSQDSAGSQPQHF; cdr3_nt: TGCGCCAGCAGCCAAGACTCTGCAGGGAGCCAGCCCCAGCATTTT
j_call: TRBJ1-1; v_call: TRBV11-2; clone_size: few; d_call: NA; cdr3_aa: CASSRGREAFF; cdr3_nt: TGTGCCAGCAGCCGGGGTCGGGAAGCTTTCTTT
j_call: TRBJ2-7; v_call: TRBV5-1; clone_size: NA; d_call: NA; cdr3_aa: CASSTHSAEQYF; cdr3_nt: TGCGCCAGCAGCACCCATAGCGCCGAGCAGTACTTC
j_call: TRBJ2-2; v_call: TRBV6-5; clone_size: NA; d_call: TRBD2; cdr3_aa: CASSYSASGSGGELFF; cdr3_nt: TGTGCCAGCAGTTACTCTGCCAGCGGGAGCGGCGGGGAGCTGTTTTTT
j_call: TRBJ2-7; v_call: TRBV10-1; clone_size: NA; d_call: TRBD1; cdr3_aa: CANPGQGSYEQYF; cdr3_nt: TGCGCCAACCCGGGACAGGGAAGCTACGAGCAGTACTTC
j_call: TRBJ1-2; v_call: TRBV4-1; clone_size: NA; d_call: NA; cdr3_aa: CASSQEYTYGYTF; cdr3_nt: TGCGCCAGCAGCCAAGAATACACATATGGCTACACCTTC
j_call: TRBJ2-7; v_call: TRBV6-6; clone_size: NA; d_call: TRBD1; cdr3_aa: CASSYDRGPVWQYF; cdr3_nt: TGTGCCAGCAGTTACGACAGGGGCCCGGTCTGGCAGTACTTC
j_call: TRBJ1-6; v_call: TRBV5-1; clone_size: NA; d_call: NA; cdr3_aa: CASSEPGSPLHF; cdr3_nt: TGCGCCAGCAGCGAACCCGGGTCACCCCTCCACTTT
j_call: TRBJ1-1; v_call: TRBV5-1; clone_size: NA; d_call: NA; cdr3_aa: CASSILSGGETEAFF; cdr3_nt: TGCGCCAGCAGCATCCTTAGTGGAGGTGAAACTGAAGCTTTCTTT
j_call: TRBJ1-4; v_call: TRBV19; clone_size: NA; d_call: NA; cdr3_aa: CASSIGRGDEKLFF; cdr3_nt: TGTGCCAGTAGTATTGGGCGGGGCGACGAAAAACTGTTTTTT
j_call: TRBJ1-1; v_call: TRBV18; clone_size: once; d_call: NA; cdr3_aa: CASYLDAGRQNTEAFF; cdr3_nt: TGTGCCAGCTACCTTGACGCGGGACGTCAGAACACTGAAGCTTTCTTT
j_call: TRBJ2-1; v_call: TRBV18; clone_size: NA; d_call: NA; cdr3_aa: CASSPSRVNEQFF; cdr3_nt: TGTGCCAGCTCACCAAGTCGGGTGAATGAGCAGTTCTTC
j_call: TRBJ1-4; v_call: TRBV6-5; clone_size: NA; d_call: NA; cdr3_aa: CASSRTSTWGKLFF; cdr3_nt: TGTGCCAGCAGCCGGACATCAACCTGGGGAAAACTGTTTTTT
j_call: TRBJ1-2; v_call: TRBV18; clone_size: NA; d_call: TRBD1; cdr3_aa: CASSTGFNYGYTF; cdr3_nt: TGTGCCAGCTCGACAGGGTTTAACTATGGCTACACCTTC
j_call: TRBJ1-4; v_call: TRBV5-5; clone_size: NA; d_call: NA; cdr3_aa: CASSLGGLGEKLFF; cdr3_nt: TGTGCCAGCAGCCTGGGAGGGTTGGGTGAAAAACTGTTTTTT
j_call: TRBJ1-5; v_call: TRBV27; clone_size: NA; d_call: NA; cdr3_aa: CASSFGSLGVNQPQHF; cdr3_nt: TGTGCCAGCAGTTTCGGGTCGCTGGGGGTAAATCAGCCCCAGCATTTT
j_call: TRBJ2-5; v_call: TRBV19; clone_size: NA; d_call: NA; cdr3_aa: CASSITATHQETQYF; cdr3_nt: TGTGCCAGTAGTATAACAGCTACCCATCAAGAGACCCAGTACTTC
j_call: TRBJ1-2; v_call: TRBV30; clone_size: NA; d_call: NA; cdr3_aa: CALNREYDGYTF; cdr3_nt: TGTGCCTTAAACCGGGAGTACGATGGCTACACCTTC
j_call: TRBJ2-1; v_call: TRBV5-1; clone_size: NA; d_call: TRBD2; cdr3_aa: CASSFRGAYNEQFF; cdr3_nt: TGCGCCAGCAGCTTCCGGGGGGCCTACAATGAGCAGTTCTTC
j_call: TRBJ2-1; v_call: TRBV2; clone_size: NA; d_call: TRBD2; cdr3_aa: CASSGGTSAYNEQFF; cdr3_nt: TGTGCCAGCAGTGGAGGGACTAGCGCCTACAATGAGCAGTTCTTC
j_call: TRBJ1-5; v_call: TRBV24-1; clone_size: NA; d_call: TRBD1; cdr3_aa: CATSDKKPGQPSGQPQHF; cdr3_nt: TGTGCCACCAGTGACAAAAAACCGGGACAGCCTTCAGGTCAGCCCCAGCATTTT
j_call: TRBJ1-1; v_call: TRBV6-5; clone_size: NA; d_call: NA; cdr3_aa: CASSYDGLMDLTEAFF; cdr3_nt: TGTGCCAGCAGTTACGACGGACTCATGGATCTCACTGAAGCTTTCTTT
j_call: TRBJ1-1; v_call: TRBV12-3/TRBV12-4; clone_size: many; d_call: NA; cdr3_aa: CASNRGGATEAFF; cdr3_nt: TGTGCCAGCAATCGAGGAGGGGCCACTGAAGCTTTCTTT
j_call: TRBJ2-6; v_call: TRBV5-1; clone_size: NA; d_call: NA; cdr3_aa: CASSFPRGLGGANVLTF; cdr3_nt: TGCGCCAGCAGCTTCCCCCGGGGCCTGGGAGGGGCCAACGTCCTGACTTTC
j_call: TRBJ2-3; v_call: TRBV7-2; clone_size: NA; d_call: NA; cdr3_aa: CASSSSPAPSSSGTQYF; cdr3_nt: TGTGCCAGCAGCTCCTCCCCCGCCCCCTCCTCTTCGGGAACGCAGTATTTT
j_call: TRBJ1-5; v_call: TRBV19; clone_size: NA; d_call: TRBD1; cdr3_aa: CASSNPGTGGGQPQHF; cdr3_nt: TGTGCCAGTAGTAACCCCGGGACAGGGGGTGGTCAGCCCCAGCATTTT
j_call: TRBJ1-4; v_call: TRBV28; clone_size: NA; d_call: NA; cdr3_aa: CASSSIRKDEKLFF; cdr3_nt: TGTGCCAGCAGTTCTATCCGAAAGGATGAAAAACTGTTTTTT
j_call: TRBJ1-2; v_call: TRBV5-1; clone_size: NA; d_call: TRBD1; cdr3_aa: CASSPTGEYGYTF; cdr3_nt: TGCGCCAGCAGCCCCACAGGGGAATATGGCTACACCTTC
j_call: TRBJ1-5; v_call: TRBV2; clone_size: NA; d_call: TRBD1; cdr3_aa: CASRGTGDQPQHF; cdr3_nt: TGTGCCAGCAGAGGGACAGGGGATCAGCCCCAGCATTTT
j_call: TRBJ2-7; v_call: TRBV23-1; clone_size: NA; d_call: NA; cdr3_aa: CASSQPGRSTYEQYF; cdr3_nt: TGCGCCAGCAGTCAACCGGGACGTTCTACCTACGAGCAGTACTTC
j_call: TRBJ2-1; v_call: TRBV13; clone_size: NA; d_call: NA; cdr3_aa: CASSLPPREQFF; cdr3_nt: TGTGCCAGCAGCTTACCGCCCAGGGAGCAGTTCTTC
j_call: TRBJ1-5; v_call: TRBV2; clone_size: NA; d_call: NA; cdr3_aa: CASRVDTSYNQPQHF; cdr3_nt: TGTGCCAGCAGAGTCGACACATCGTATAATCAGCCCCAGCATTTT
j_call: TRBJ1-1; v_call: TRBV11-2; clone_size: NA; d_call: NA; cdr3_aa: CASSLEDGPEAFF; cdr3_nt: TGTGCCAGCAGCTTAGAGGATGGGCCTGAAGCTTTCTTT
j_call: TRBJ2-1; v_call: TRBV7-9; clone_size: NA; d_call: NA; cdr3_aa: CASSRITGTGGNEQFF; cdr3_nt: TGTGCCAGCAGCCGAATAACCGGGACCGGGGGAAATGAGCAGTTCTTC
j_call: TRBJ1-4; v_call: TRBV29-1; clone_size: NA; d_call: TRBD1; cdr3_aa: CSGGTARDEKLFF; cdr3_nt: TGCAGCGGTGGGACAGCTCGAGATGAAAAACTGTTTTTT
j_call: TRBJ1-6; v_call: TRBV3-1/TRBV3-2; clone_size: NA; d_call: TRBD1; cdr3_aa: CASSWDRAVWSPLHF; cdr3_nt: TGTGCCAGCAGCTGGGACAGGGCGGTCTGGTCACCCCTCCACTTT